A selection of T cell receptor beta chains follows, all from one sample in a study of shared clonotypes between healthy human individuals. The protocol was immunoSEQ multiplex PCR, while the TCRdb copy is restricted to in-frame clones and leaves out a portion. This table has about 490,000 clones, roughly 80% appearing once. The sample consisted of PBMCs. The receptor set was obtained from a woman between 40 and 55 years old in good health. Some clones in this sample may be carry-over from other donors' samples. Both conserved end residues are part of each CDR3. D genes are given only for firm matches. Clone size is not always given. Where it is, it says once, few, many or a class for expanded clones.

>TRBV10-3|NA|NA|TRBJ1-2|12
CATTEAGYGYTF
TGTGCCACTACTGAAGCTGGCTATGGCTACACCTTC
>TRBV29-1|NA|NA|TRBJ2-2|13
CSVDNSGSGELFF
TGCAGCGTTGATAACTCCGGGTCCGGGGAGCTGTTTTTT
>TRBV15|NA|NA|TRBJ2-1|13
CATSRDRFNEQFF
TGTGCCACCAGCAGAGATCGTTTCAATGAGCAGTTCTTC
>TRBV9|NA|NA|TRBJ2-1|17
CASSPGISLSSYNEQFF
TGTGCCAGCAGCCCAGGGATATCACTTTCCTCCTACAATGAGCAGTTCTTC
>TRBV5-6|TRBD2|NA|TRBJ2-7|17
CASSYGGTSGSPYEQYF
TGTGCCAGCAGCTACGGTGGGACTAGCGGGAGTCCCTACGAGCAGTACTTC
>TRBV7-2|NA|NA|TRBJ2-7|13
CASSLVWPYEQYF
TGTGCCAGCAGCTTAGTTTGGCCATACGAGCAGTACTTC
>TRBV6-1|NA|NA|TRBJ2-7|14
CASSASSLRGEQYF
TGTGCCAGCAGTGCTTCCAGCCTCCGCGGGGAGCAGTACTTC
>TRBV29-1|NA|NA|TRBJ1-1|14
CSVASRASNTEALF
TGCAGCGTTGCCTCCAGGGCGTCGAACACTGAAGCTTTATTT
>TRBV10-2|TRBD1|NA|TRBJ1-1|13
CASSKGAYTEAFF
TGCGCCAGCAGCAAGGGGGCGTACACTGAAGCTTTCTTT
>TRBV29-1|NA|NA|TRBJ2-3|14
CSVGPGSSTDTQYF
TGCAGCGTTGGTCCGGGCAGTTCCACAGATACGCAGTATTTT
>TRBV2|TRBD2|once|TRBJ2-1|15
CASSLAGGLYNEQFF
TGTGCCAGCAGCTTAGCGGGAGGGCTCTACAATGAGCAGTTCTTC
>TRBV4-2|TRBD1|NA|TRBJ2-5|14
CASSPTGGQETQYF
TGTGCCAGCAGCCCGACAGGGGGCCAGGAGACCCAGTACTTC
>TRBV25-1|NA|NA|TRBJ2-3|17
CASSVPQGGGTTDTQYF
TGTGCCAGCAGTGTCCCACAGGGAGGGGGGACCACAGATACGCAGTATTTT
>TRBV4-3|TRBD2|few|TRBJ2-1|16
CASSQDYSGRFYEQFF
TGCGCCAGCAGCCAAGATTATAGCGGGAGGTTCTATGAGCAGTTCTTC
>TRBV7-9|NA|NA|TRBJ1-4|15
CASSFRDAANEKLFF
TGTGCCAGCAGCTTCAGGGATGCGGCTAATGAAAAACTGTTTTTT
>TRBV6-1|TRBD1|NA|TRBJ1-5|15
CASRTRQGLNQPQHF
TGTGCCAGCAGGACCCGACAGGGACTCAATCAGCCCCAGCATTTT
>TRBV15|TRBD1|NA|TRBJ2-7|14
CATSRGQGSYEQYF
TGTGCCACCAGCAGAGGACAGGGATCCTACGAGCAGTACTTC
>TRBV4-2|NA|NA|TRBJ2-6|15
CASSLWSSGANVLTF
TGTGCCAGCAGCTTGTGGAGCTCTGGGGCCAACGTCCTGACTTTC
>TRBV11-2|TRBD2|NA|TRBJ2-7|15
CASSWGGTLNYEQYF
TGTGCCAGCAGCTGGGGGGGGACCCTAAACTACGAGCAGTACTTC
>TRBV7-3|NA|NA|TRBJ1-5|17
CASSDHRTVRGNQPQHF
TGTGCCAGCAGCGACCATCGGACAGTAAGAGGCAATCAGCCCCAGCATTTT
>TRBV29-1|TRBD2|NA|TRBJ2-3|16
CSVTGLAGVSTDTQYF
TGCAGCGTGACGGGGCTAGCGGGGGTGAGCACAGATACGCAGTATTTT
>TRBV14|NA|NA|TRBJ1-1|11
CASSQGTEAFF
TGTGCCAGCAGCCAAGGGACAGAAGCTTTCTTT
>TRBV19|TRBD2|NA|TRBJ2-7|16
CASSTTWTSGIYEQYF
TGTGCCAGTAGTACTACCTGGACTAGCGGGATCTACGAGCAGTACTTC
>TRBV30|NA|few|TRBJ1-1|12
CASDERHTEAFF
TGTGCCTCGGACGAACGCCATACTGAAGCTTTCTTT
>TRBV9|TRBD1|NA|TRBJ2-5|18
CASSVDPYTGGRQETQYF
TGTGCCAGCAGCGTAGACCCCTACACAGGGGGGAGGCAAGAGACCCAGTACTTC
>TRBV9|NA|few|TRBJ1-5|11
CASGWYQPQHF
TGTGCCAGCGGGTGGTATCAGCCCCAGCATTTT
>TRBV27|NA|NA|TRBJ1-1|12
CASGGLGTEAFF
TGTGCCAGCGGAGGTCTCGGCACTGAAGCTTTCTTT
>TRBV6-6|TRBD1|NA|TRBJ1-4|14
CAISEGTGREKLFF
TGTGCCATCAGTGAGGGGACAGGGCGGGAAAAACTGTTTTTT
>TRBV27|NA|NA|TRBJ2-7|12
CASGSGSYEQYF
TGTGCCAGCGGGTCGGGCTCCTACGAGCAGTACTTC
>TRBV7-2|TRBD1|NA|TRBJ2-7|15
CASSPGTGGFYEQYF
TGTGCCAGCAGCCCCGGGACAGGGGGATTCTACGAGCAGTACTTC
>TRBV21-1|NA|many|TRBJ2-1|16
CASSKERAGSYNEQFF
TGTGCCAGCAGCAAAGAGAGAGCAGGGAGCTACAATGAGCAGTTCTTC
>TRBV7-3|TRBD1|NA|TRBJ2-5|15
CASSIRTGYGETQYF
TGTGCCAGCAGCATCCGGACAGGGTACGGGGAGACCCAGTACTTC
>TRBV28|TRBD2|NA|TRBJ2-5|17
CASTQGLAGGVGETQYF
TGTGCCAGCACCCAAGGACTAGCGGGAGGGGTCGGAGAGACCCAGTACTTC
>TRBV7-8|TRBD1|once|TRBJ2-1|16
CASSIGQGGVVNEQFF
TGTGCCAGCAGCATCGGACAGGGGGGGGTGGTCAATGAGCAGTTCTTC
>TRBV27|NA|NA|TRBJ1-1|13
CASSLNREAEAFF
TGTGCCAGCAGTTTAAACAGGGAGGCTGAAGCTTTCTTT
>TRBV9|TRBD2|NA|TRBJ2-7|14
CASSGIVAGDEQYF
TGTGCCAGCAGCGGAATCGTAGCGGGAGACGAGCAGTACTTC
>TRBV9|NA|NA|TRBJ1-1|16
CASSVSAGTLNTEAFF
TGTGCCAGCAGCGTATCAGCCGGGACTTTGAACACTGAAGCTTTCTTT
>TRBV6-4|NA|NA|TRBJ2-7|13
CASSAHLSYEQYF
TGTGCCAGCAGCGCTCACCTCTCCTACGAGCAGTACTTC
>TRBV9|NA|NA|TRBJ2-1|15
CASSIRGLPYNEQFF
TGTGCCAGCAGCATCCGGGGACTCCCCTACAATGAGCAGTTCTTC
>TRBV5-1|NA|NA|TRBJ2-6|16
CASSLGRDSGANVLTF
TGCGCCAGCAGCTTAGGACGAGACTCTGGGGCCAACGTCCTGACTTTC
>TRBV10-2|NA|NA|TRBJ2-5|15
CASRPEGYLQETQYF
TGCGCCAGCAGACCGGAGGGGTACCTCCAAGAGACCCAGTACTTC
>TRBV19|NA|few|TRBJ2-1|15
CASSIGRGYYNEQFF
TGTGCCAGTAGTATCGGGCGGGGCTACTACAATGAGCAGTTCTTC
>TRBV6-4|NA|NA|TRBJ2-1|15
CASSDLQGSYNEQFF
TGTGCCAGCAGTGACCTACAGGGTTCCTACAATGAGCAGTTCTTC
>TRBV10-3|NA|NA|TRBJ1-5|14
CAISESIGNQPQHF
TGTGCCATCAGTGAGTCGATAGGGAATCAGCCCCAGCATTTT
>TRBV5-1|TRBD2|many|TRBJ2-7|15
CASSSGLALSYEQYF
TGCGCCAGCAGCTCCGGACTAGCGTTATCCTACGAGCAGTACTTC
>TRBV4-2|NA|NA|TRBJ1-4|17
CASSQRGREGPNEKLLF
TGTGCCAGCAGCCAAAGAGGCAGGGAGGGCCCTAATGAAAAACTGCTTTTT
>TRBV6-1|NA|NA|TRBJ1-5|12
CASRQHNQPQHF
TGTGCCAGTCGACAGCACAATCAGCCCCAGCATTTT
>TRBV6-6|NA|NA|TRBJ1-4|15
CASSPTGTRYEKLFF
TGTGCCAGCAGTCCTACCGGGACACGGTATGAAAAACTGTTTTTT
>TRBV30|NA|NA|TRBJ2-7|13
CAWSVGSPYEQYF
TGTGCCTGGAGTGTAGGGTCCCCCTACGAGCAGTACTTC
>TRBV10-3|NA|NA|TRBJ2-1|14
CAISESGKNNEQFF
TGTGCCATCAGTGAGTCCGGAAAGAACAATGAGCAGTTCTTC
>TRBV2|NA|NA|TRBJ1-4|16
CASRAGGGVANEKLFF
TGTGCCAGCAGAGCCGGGGGGGGTGTAGCTAATGAAAAACTGTTTTTT
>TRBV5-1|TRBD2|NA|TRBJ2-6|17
CASSWAGGLSGANVLTF
TGCGCCAGCAGCTGGGCGGGAGGGCTCTCTGGGGCCAACGTCCTGACTTTC
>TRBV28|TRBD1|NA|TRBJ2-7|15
CASSLMDRGSTEQYF
TGTGCCAGCAGTTTGATGGACAGGGGATCTACGGAGCAGTACTTC
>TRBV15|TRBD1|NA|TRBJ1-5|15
CATSSRDRGDQPQHF
TGTGCCACCAGCAGCCGGGACAGGGGCGATCAGCCCCAGCATTTT